Sequencing of this T cell receptor beta chain was carried out in a study of T cell changes during pregnancy in multiple sclerosis. Germline V gene lookup returns CDR1 LNHDA and CDR2 SQIVND (reference sequence). There are 15 residues in the CDR3. V was pared by 3 bases and J by 1 base, with 4 bases of the junction left unmatched. Only in-frame clones appear in the TCRdb table, and some are missing; sequencing was by immunoSEQ multiplex PCR. Here the sample spans approximately 60,000 clones, 93% being singletons. Sequencing was performed on CD8+ T cells from peripheral blood mononuclear cells, taken in the second trimester of pregnancy. The receptor comes from a female donor with multiple sclerosis, enrolled in a pregnancy study. V is TRBV19 and J is TRBJ2-7; 9 nucleotides match TRBD2. CDR3 loop: CASSMGSGSSYEQYF. The DNA of the CDR3 is TGTGCCAGTAGTATGGGTAGCGGGAGTTCCTACGAGCAGTACTTC.